This T cell receptor beta chain was sequenced during a study of Ad26.COV2.S vaccination and SARS-CoV-2 variants. Study as a whole: This donor came from the COV1001 trial of Ad26.COV2.S.

TCRdb keeps only in-frame clones here, not all; method: immunoSEQ multiplex PCR. This table holds about 400,000 clones, about four fifths found once. A note on this clone: Its cognate antigen is unknown.

Whole-study findings and limits: The analyses of TCR breadth and depth may have understated the size of total T cell responses. Comparable non-spike TCR breadth was observed in vaccine and placebo recipients.

This sample's treatment: around 19 received Ad26.COV2.S at low or high dose, single or two shots; roughly five received placebo; per-sample allocation not given. Sample collection was performed on day 63 after the first vaccine or placebo injection. The CDR3 covers 13 residues. The V end was cut by 4 bases, the J end by 5 bases, with 12 bases between. CDR1 is MNHEY, CDR2 SVGAGI, per germline. This sequence originates from a person aged 18-60 years who received the Ad26.COV2.S COVID-19 vaccine or a placebo. Here the sequenced sample was peripheral blood, taken in a trial of Ad26.COV2.S vaccine versus placebo. The V gene is TRBV6-5, the J gene TRBJ2-7; D perhaps matches TRBD1 (6 bases). The CDR3, as DNA: TGTGCCAGCAGTTCAGGGGACGTAGACGAGCAGTACTTC. Protein: CASSSGDVDEQYF.